The 7 T cell receptor beta chains below come from one sample, sequenced in a study of blood T cell repertoires in COVID-19. TCRdb keeps only in-frame clones here, not all; method: immunoSEQ multiplex PCR. This table holds over 150,000 clones, roughly 88% found once. Input material: peripheral blood. The source is a man in his sixties with COVID-19, enrolled during active disease.

V and J are TRBV14 and TRBJ1-1; no definite D call. Germline-derived CDR1 and CDR2 are SGHDN and FVKESK. V was cut by 2 bases and J by 0 bases, with 4 bases left in between. This CDR3 comprises 13 residues. This CDR3 reads CASSQHMNTEAFF. CDR3 in DNA: TGTGCCAGCAGCCAACACATGAACACTGAAGCTTTCTTT. Full variable domain (missing parts from reference TRBV14 and TRBJ1-1): EAGVTQFPSHSVIEKGQTVTLRCDPISGHDNLYWYRRVMGKEIKFLLHFVKESKQDESGMPNNRFLAERTGGTYSTLKVQPAELEDSGVYFCASSQHMNTEAFFGQGTRLTVV.

This sequence joins TRBV2 and TRBJ2-3; possible D gene TRBD2, 6 bases. The CDR3 runs 15 residues. Between the trimmed V and J ends, which lost 4 bases and 2 bases, there was a span of 13 bases. Germline assignment: CDR1 SNHLY and CDR2 FYNNEI. This CDR3 reads CASSGRAGHTDTQYF. DNA for the CDR3: TGTGCCAGCAGTGGACGGGCGGGGCACACAGATACGCAGTATTTT.

This clone was seen only once. The chain joins TRBV7-2 to TRBJ1-1; 9 bases agree with TRBD1. Germline values: CDR1 SGHTA, CDR2 FQGNSA. The CDR3 sequence is 14 residues long. The V segment lost 5 bases and the J segment 4 bases; nucleotides outside the gene matches: 5. CDR3 residues: CASSGDRVGTEAFF. As DNA, the CDR3 is TGTGCCAGCAGCGGGGACAGGGTGGGCACTGAAGCTTTCTTT.

The chain carries TRBV18 and TRBJ1-2, with TRBD1 as a possible D gene (5 bases). Germline assignment: CDR1 KGHSH and CDR2 LQKENI. The CDR3 totals 15 residues. The V end lost 2 bases, the J end lost 4 bases, and 14 bases lay between the germline ends. The CDR3 reads CASSPSRGSGYGYTF. The CDR3 nucleotides read TGTGCCAGCTCACCATCCCGGGGGAGCGGCTATGGCTACACCTTC.

This clone has only a few counts. The V and J genes are TRBV9 and TRBJ1-2; possibly TRBD1 for D (5 bases). V shed 0 bases and J shed 6 bases, with 9 bases lying between them. This CDR3 region has 13 residues. Germline V gene sequence: CDR1 SGDLS, CDR2 YYNGEE. CDR3: CASSVGTLHGYTF. DNA of the CDR3: TGTGCCAGCAGCGTAGGGACACTCCATGGCTACACCTTC.

The chain has TRBV9 and TRBJ2-1; 9 bases are shared with TRBD1. V was pared by 4 bases and J by 3 bases, with 14 bases of the junction left unmatched. CDR3 size: 18 residues. CDR1 is SGDLS and CDR2 is YYNGEE in the germline V gene. The CDR3 coding sequence is TGTGCCAGCAGCCCCCATCCCCCGGACAGGGGACTCTACAATGAGCAGTTCTTC. Protein product: CASSPHPPDRGLYNEQFF.

This sequence joins TRBV18 and TRBJ1-3; TRBD1 matches at 7 bases. V trimming: 3 bases; J trimming: 7 bases; junction bases outside the gene matches: 15. CDR1 and CDR2 (germline): KGHSH, LQKENI. The CDR3 contains 17 residues. CDR3 sequence reads: CASSPLVGQGEGNTIYF. The CDR3, as DNA: TGTGCCAGCTCACCTCTCGTCGGGCAGGGGGAAGGGAACACCATATATTTT.